Below are 11 T cell receptor beta chains sequenced from a single sample in a study of T cells after yellow fever vaccination (dated by TCRdb to the late 2010s). Library method: 5' RACE. Sequencing relied on an Illumina HiSeq 2500. TCRdb passed the public sequencing reads through fastp at Q25 and MiXCR, retaining productive beta sequences. Under each unique CDR3 protein, matching rows form one entry showing the most common genes and DNA. The sample yields some 350,000 distinct CDR3 sequences; roughly 6.1% were counted once. About 15% of the sample is in the top ten clones. Reading the label with the study, this specimen's treatment or condition is: live attenuated yellow fever vaccine strain. This material consisted of PBMCs, taken 5 days after the yellow fever booster vaccination. The receptors stem from a man aged 25 to 40 who received the YFV17D yellow fever vaccine.

This sequence joins TRBV20-1 and TRBJ1-1; a possible D gene is TRBD1 (6 bases). Germline V gene data show CDR1 as DFQATT and CDR2 as SNEGSKA (reference sequence). The CDR3 totals 15 residues. V was trimmed by 2 bases and J by 3 bases, leaving 16 bases between them. CDR3: CSARSPQGMDTEAFF. CDR3 nucleotides: TGCAGTGCTAGAAGTCCACAGGGTATGGACACTGAAGCTTTCTTT.

V gene TRBV27 combines with J gene TRBJ2-7; D unresolved. CDR1 and CDR2 (germline): MNHEY, SMNVEV (reference sequence). Trimming cost V 6 bases and J 2 bases, with 8 bases left between them. CDR3 size: 12 residues. The CDR3 nucleotides read TGTGCCAGCAGACGTTCCGCCTACGAGCAGTACTTC. It codes for CASRRSAYEQYF.

The chain combines TRBV18 with TRBJ2-3; D gene uncertain. V was pared by 0 bases and J by 0 bases, with 7 bases between. The germline gives CDR1 KGHSH, CDR2 LQKENI. The CDR3 has 15 amino acids. CDR3 protein: CASSPPARSTDTQYF. The CDR3 DNA reads TGTGCCAGCTCACCACCGGCCCGGAGCACAGATACGCAGTATTTT.

This clonotype has a handful of counts. The chain has TRBV23-1 and TRBJ2-5; TRBD2 is a possible D gene (5 bases). TRBV23-1 belongs to the ORF category, with a function that is uncertain. This CDR3 has 16 residues. The V gene lost 7 bases and the J gene lost 1 base, with 19 bases spanning the gap. The CDR3 DNA reads as TGCGCCAGCAAACCCCCTTTAATCGAGGGCCAAGAGACCCAGTACTTC. It specifies CASKPPLIEGQETQYF.

The sample holds many counts of this clonotype. The rearrangement links TRBV11-2 to TRBJ2-3; 7 bases agree with TRBD2. With V trimmed by 7 bases and J by 5 bases, 6 bases remained unmatched. Germline assignment: CDR1 SGHAT and CDR2 FQNNGV. CDR3 length: 13 amino acids. As DNA, the CDR3 is TGTGCCAGCATGGGCGGGAGAGGAGATACGCAGTATTTT. This translates into CASMGGRGDTQYF.

This clonotype was counted ten times or more. The chain joins TRBV12-3 or TRBV12-4 to TRBJ1-1; TRBD1 might be the D (5 bases). This CDR3 is built from 14 residues. Between the trimmed V and J ends, which lost 6 bases and 0 bases, there was a span of 11 bases. For the CDR3, the DNA is TGTGCCAGCAGCCGACAGATCATGAACACTGAAGCTTTCTTT. Amino acid sequence: CASSRQIMNTEAFF.

This clonotype was picked up many times. The junction departs from the called germline gene at one end, perhaps through a read error. The V call is TRBV5-1, the J call TRBJ2-1; TRBD1 or TRBD2 may be the D gene (5 bases each). The V gene's germline CDR1 is SGHRS and CDR2 YFSETQ. This CDR3 has 15 amino acids. CDR3 nucleotide sequence: TGCGCCAGCAGACCTCAGGGAGAGTCCTCCAATGAGCAGTTCTTC. It is translated as CASRPQGESSNEQFF.

The chain couples TRBV15 to TRBJ2-7, with TRBD2 matching over 13 bases. The V gene end was trimmed by 0 bases and the J gene end by 6 bases; junction bases not matched to a gene: 23. Germline V lookup: CDR1 LNHNV, CDR2 YYDKDF (reference sequence). CDR3 length: 22 amino acids. CDR3: CATSRDTAGSGGTSGNRVEQYF. The CDR3 nucleotides read TGTGCCACCAGCAGAGATACAGCCGGGAGCGGGGGGACTAGCGGGAACCGAGTCGAGCAGTACTTC.

At least ten counts were recorded for this clonotype. The chain couples TRBV12-3 or TRBV12-4 to TRBJ2-3, with 9 bases that match TRBD2. The CDR3 loop spans 14 amino acids. V shed 11 bases, J shed 8 bases, and the junction held 14 bases outside the gene matches. The CDR3 loop is CASTLAGVRGTQYF. The CDR3 DNA reads as TGTGCCTCCACATTAGCGGGAGTGAGGGGTACGCAGTATTTT.

This clonotype occurred many times. The genes are TRBV11-2 and TRBJ2-1, with D possibly being TRBD1 (6 bases). The V gene's germline CDR1 is SGHAT and CDR2 FQNNGV. The CDR3 extends over 14 amino acids. Trimming took 5 bases from V and 8 from J, leaving 16 bases between them. DNA of the CDR3: TGTGCCAGCAGCCCCATTGGACAGAGGGATGAGCAGTTCTTC. It specifies CASSPIGQRDEQFF.

This chain uses TRBV10-2 with TRBJ2-5; possibly TRBD1 or TRBD2 for D (5 bases each). The germline V and J ends were trimmed by 6 bases and 4 bases, with 18 bases remaining between them. CDR3 length: 15 residues. Germline V gene data show CDR1 as WSHSY and CDR2 as SAAADI. This CDR3 is CASSRLMGVVETQYF. CDR3 nucleotides: TGCGCCAGCAGCCGTTTGATGGGGGTAGTAGAGACCCAGTACTTC.